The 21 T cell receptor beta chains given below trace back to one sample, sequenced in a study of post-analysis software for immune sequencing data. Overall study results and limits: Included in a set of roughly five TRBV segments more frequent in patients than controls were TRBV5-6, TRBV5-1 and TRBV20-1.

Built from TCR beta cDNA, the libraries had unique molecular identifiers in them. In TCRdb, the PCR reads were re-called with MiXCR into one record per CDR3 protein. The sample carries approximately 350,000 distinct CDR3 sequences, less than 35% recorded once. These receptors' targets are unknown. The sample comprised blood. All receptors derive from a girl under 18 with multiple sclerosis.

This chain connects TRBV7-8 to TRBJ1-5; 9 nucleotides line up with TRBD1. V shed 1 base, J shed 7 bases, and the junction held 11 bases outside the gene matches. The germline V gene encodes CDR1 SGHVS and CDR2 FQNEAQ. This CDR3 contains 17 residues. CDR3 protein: CASSLVTRDREKQPQHF. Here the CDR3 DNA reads TGTGCCAGCAGCTTAGTAACTAGGGACAGGGAAAAACAGCCCCAGCATTTT.

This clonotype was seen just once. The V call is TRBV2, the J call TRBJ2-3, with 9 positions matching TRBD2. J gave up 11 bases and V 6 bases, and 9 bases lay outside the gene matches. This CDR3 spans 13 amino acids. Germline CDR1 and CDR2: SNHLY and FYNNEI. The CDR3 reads CASSASGARRQYF. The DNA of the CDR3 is TGTGCCAGCAGCGCTAGCGGGGCTAGAAGGCAGTATTTT.

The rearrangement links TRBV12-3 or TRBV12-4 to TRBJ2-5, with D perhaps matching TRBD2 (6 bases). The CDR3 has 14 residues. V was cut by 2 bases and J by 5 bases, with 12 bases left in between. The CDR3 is CASSLQAGRETQYF. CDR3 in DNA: TGTGCCAGCAGTTTACAGGCAGGGAGGGAGACCCAGTACTTC.

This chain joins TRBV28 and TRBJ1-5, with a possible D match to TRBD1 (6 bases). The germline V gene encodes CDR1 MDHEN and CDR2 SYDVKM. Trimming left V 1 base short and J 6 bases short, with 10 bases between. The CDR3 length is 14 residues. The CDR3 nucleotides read TGTGCCAGCAGTTTATCAGGGGAGGCTCAGCCCCAGCATTTT. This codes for CASSLSGEAQPQHF.

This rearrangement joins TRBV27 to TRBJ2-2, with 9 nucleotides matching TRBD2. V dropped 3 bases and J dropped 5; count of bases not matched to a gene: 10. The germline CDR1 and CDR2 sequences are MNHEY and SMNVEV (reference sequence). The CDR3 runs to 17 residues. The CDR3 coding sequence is TGTGCCAGCAGTTTCGGGCTAGCGGGGACCACTACCGGGGAGCTGTTTTTT. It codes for CASSFGLAGTTTGELFF.

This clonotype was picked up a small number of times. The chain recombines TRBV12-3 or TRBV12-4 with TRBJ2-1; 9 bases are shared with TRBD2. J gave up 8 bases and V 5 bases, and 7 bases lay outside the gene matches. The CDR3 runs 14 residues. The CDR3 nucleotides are TGTGCCAGCAGTCCTAGCGGGGTGGGGGATGAGCAGTTCTTC. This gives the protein CASSPSGVGDEQFF.

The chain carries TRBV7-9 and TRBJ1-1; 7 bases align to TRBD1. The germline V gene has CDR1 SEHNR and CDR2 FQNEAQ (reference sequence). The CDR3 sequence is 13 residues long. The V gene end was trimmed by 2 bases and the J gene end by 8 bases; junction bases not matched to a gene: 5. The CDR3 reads CASSLNRDREAFF. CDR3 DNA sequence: TGTGCCAGCAGCTTAAACCGGGACAGAGAAGCTTTCTTT.

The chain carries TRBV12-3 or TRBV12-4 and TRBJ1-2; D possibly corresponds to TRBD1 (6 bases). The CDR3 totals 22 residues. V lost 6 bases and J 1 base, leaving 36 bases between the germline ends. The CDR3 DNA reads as TGTGCCAGCAGAACCGCTCCCCCGGGACAACGTTCGACTAGTGGCGTTAACTATGGCTACACCTTC. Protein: CASRTAPPGQRSTSGVNYGYTF.

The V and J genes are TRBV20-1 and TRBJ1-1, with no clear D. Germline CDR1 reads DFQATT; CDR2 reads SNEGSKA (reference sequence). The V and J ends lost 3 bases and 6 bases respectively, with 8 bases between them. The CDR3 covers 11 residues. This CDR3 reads CSARRVAEAFF. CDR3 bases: TGCAGTGCTAGGCGGGTGGCTGAAGCTTTCTTT.

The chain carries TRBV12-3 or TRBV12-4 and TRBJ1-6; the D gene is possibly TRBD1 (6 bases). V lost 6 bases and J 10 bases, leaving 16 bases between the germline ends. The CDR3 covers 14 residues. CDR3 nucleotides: TGTGCCAGCAGGCAAACAGGGAATTGGTCACCCCTCCACTTT. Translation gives CASRQTGNWSPLHF.

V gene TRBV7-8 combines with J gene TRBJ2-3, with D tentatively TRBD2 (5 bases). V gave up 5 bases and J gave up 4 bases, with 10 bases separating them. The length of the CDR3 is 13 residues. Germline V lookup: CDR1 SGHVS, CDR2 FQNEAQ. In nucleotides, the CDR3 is TGTGCCAGCAGCATCCCCGGGGCAGATACGCAGTATTTT. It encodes CASSIPGADTQYF.

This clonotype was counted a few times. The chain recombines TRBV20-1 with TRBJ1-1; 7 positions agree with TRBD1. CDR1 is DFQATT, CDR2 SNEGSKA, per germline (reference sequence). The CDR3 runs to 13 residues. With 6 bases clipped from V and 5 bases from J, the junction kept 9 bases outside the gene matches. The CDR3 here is CSARNRGRTEAFF. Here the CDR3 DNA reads TGCAGTGCCAGGAACAGGGGCAGGACTGAAGCTTTCTTT.

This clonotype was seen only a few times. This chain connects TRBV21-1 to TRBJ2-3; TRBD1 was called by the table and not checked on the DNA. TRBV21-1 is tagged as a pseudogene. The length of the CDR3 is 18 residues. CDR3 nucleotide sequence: TGTGCCAGCAGCAATTTAAGGCGAAGGGCGGGGGCCACAGATACGCAGTATTTT. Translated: CASSNLRRRAGATDTQYF.

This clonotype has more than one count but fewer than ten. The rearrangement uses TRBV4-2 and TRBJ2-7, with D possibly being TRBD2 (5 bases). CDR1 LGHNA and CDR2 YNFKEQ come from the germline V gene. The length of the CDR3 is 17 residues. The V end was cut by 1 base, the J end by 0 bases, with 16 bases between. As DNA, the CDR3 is TGTGCCAGCAGCCAAGTGATGGCACAGCGGAGCTCCTACGAGCAGTACTTC. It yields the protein CASSQVMAQRSSYEQYF.

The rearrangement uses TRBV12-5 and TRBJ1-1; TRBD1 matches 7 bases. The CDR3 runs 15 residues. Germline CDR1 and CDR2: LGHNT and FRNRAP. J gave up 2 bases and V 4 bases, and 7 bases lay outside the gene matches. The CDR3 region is CASGWGRGGNTEAFF. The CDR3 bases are TGTGCTAGTGGTTGGGGGAGAGGGGGCAACACTGAAGCTTTCTTT.

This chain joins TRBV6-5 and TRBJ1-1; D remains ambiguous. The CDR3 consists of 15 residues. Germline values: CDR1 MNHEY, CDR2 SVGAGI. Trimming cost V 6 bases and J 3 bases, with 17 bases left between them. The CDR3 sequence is CASSASRQSYTEAFF. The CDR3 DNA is TGTGCCAGCAGCGCCTCGCGGCAGTCTTACACTGAAGCTTTCTTT.

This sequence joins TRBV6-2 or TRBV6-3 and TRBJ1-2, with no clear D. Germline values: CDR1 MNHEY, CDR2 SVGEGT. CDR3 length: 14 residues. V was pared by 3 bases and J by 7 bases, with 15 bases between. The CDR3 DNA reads TGTGCCAGCAGTTATGACACGCCAAGTGCTGGCTACACCTTC. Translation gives CASSYDTPSAGYTF.

CDR3 residues: CASSREAGRGQFF. In nucleotides, the CDR3 is TGTGCCAGCAGCCGTGAGGCGGGCAGGGGGCAGTTCTTC. The chain combines TRBV7-2 with TRBJ2-1, with D possibly being TRBD1 (6 bases). The CDR3 has 13 amino acids. Germline V CDR1 and CDR2: SGHTA, FQGNSA. V dropped 5 bases and J dropped 12 bases, with 17 bases sitting between them.

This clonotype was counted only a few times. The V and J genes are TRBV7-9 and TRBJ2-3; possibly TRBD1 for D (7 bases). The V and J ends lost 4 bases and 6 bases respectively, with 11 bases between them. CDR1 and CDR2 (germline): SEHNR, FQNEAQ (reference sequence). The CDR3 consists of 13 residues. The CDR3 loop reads CASSWAGGDTQYF. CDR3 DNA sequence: TGTGCCAGCAGCTGGGCAGGGGGGGATACGCAGTATTTT. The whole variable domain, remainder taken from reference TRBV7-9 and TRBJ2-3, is DTGVSQNPRHKITKRGQNVTFRCDPISEHNRLYWYRQTLGQGPEFLTYFQNEAQLEKSRLLSDRFSAERPKGSFSTLEIQRTEQGDSAMYLCASSWAGGDTQYFGPGTRLTVL.

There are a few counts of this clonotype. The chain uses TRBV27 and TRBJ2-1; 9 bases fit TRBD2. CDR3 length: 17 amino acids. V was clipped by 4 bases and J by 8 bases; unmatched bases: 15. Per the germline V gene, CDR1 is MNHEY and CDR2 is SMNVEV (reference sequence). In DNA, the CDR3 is TGTGCCAGCAGTTGGTTTAGCGGGGGCCCCACTCTGGATGAGCAGTTCTTC. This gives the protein CASSWFSGGPTLDEQFF.

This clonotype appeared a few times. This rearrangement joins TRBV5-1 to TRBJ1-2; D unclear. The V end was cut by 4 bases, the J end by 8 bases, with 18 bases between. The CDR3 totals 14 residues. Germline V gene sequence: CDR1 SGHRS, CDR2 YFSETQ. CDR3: CASSPGQQPSGYTF. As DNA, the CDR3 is TGCGCCAGCAGCCCCGGTCAACAACCGTCGGGCTACACCTTC.